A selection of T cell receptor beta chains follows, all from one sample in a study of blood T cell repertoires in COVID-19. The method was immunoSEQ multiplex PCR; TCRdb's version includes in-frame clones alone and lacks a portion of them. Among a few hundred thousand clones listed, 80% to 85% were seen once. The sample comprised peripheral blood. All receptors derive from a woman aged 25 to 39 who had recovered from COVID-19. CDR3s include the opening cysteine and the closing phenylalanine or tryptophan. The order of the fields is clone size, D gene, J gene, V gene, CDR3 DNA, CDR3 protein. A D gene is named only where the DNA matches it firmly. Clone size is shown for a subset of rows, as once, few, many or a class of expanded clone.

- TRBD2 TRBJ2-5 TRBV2 TGTGCCAGCAGTGAAGCGCCGGGACTAGCGGCGCAAGAGACCCAGTACTTC CASSEAPGLAAQETQYF
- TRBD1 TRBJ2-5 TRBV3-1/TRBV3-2 TGTGCCAGCCTGCCGGGACAGGGGAGGGGAGAGACCCAGTACTTC CASLPGQGRGETQYF
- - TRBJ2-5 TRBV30 TGTGCCTGGTCCGACTGGGCGGGGCAAGAGACCCAGTACTTC CAWSDWAGQETQYF
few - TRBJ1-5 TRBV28 TGTGCCAGCACCACAAATCAGCCCCAGCATTTT CASTTNQPQHF
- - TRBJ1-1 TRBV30 TGTGCCTGGACCGCGGGGGCTGAAGCTTTCTTT CAWTAGAEAFF
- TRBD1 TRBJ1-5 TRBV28 TGTGCCAGCAGTTTATTAGCCTGGACAGGAGGTCAGCCCCAGCATTTT CASSLLAWTGGQPQHF
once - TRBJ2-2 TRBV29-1 TGCAGCGTTGAGGGGGACAAGAACACCGGGGAGCTGTTTTTT CSVEGDKNTGELFF
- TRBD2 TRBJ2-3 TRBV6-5 TGTGCCAGCAGTTTACGAGGGAGGGCCGCAGATACGCAGTATTTT CASSLRGRAADTQYF
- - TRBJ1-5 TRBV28 TGTGCCAGCAGATGGGCCCGGGAGGGAGGTCAGCCCCAGCATTTT CASRWAREGGQPQHF
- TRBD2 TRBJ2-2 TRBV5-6 TGTGCCAGCAGCTTGGTACAGCGGGAGGAAAGGACCGGGGAGCTGTTTTTT CASSLVQREERTGELFF
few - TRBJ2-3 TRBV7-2 TGTGCCAGCAGCTCGACTACCACAGATACGCAGTATTTT CASSSTTTDTQYF
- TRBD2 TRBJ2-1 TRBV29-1 TGCAGCGGTGACGGGCTAGCGGGAGGGAATGAGCAGTTCTTC CSGDGLAGGNEQFF
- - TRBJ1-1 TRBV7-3 TGTGCCAGCAGCTTAGTGTCCGGGGGCACTGAAGCTTTCTTT CASSLVSGGTEAFF
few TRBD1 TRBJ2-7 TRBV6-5 TGTGCCAGCAGTTACTCGAAGGGACAGGCCTACGAGCAGTACTTC CASSYSKGQAYEQYF
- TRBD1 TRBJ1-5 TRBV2 TGTGCCAGCAGTGGTCTTGACAGGGGATATCAGCCCCAGCATTTT CASSGLDRGYQPQHF
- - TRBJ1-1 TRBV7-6 TGTGCCAGCAGCCTCCTATCGTTGGTCGTACCGAACACTGAAGCTTTCTTT CASSLLSLVVPNTEAFF
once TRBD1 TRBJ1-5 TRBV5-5 TGTGCCAGCAGCTGGACAGGGGGCGAGAGCAATCAGCCCCAGCATTTT CASSWTGGESNQPQHF
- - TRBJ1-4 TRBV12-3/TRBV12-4 TGTGCCAGCAGTCGATGGGAGGACGAAAAACTGTTTTTT CASSRWEDEKLFF
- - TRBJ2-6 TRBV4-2 TGTGCCAGCAGCCAAGGGCAGGGTAATTCCGGGGCCAACGTCCTGACTTTC CASSQGQGNSGANVLTF
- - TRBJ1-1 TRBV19 TGTGCCAGTAGTATTCCGGGGCCTCTGGGACTTGAAGCTTTCTTT CASSIPGPLGLEAFF
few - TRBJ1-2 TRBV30 TGTGCCTGGAGAAAAGGAGCACCCTATGGCTACACCTTC CAWRKGAPYGYTF
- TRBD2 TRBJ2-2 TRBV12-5 TGTGCTAGTGGTTTGGTATATACTAGCGGCGCGAACACCGGGGAGCTGTTTTTT CASGLVYTSGANTGELFF
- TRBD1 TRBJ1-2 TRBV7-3 TGTGCCAGCAGCAATCCGGGACAGGGACAAAAATATGGAGGCTACACCTTC CASSNPGQGQKYGGYTF
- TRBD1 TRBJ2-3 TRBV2 TGTGCCAGCAAGGAGGGACAGGTGGCCCCCACTAGCACAGATACGCAGTATTTT CASKEGQVAPTSTDTQYF
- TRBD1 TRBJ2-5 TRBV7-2 TGTGCCAGCAGCTTAGGTTCAGGGACAGGGTATCGGGAGACCCAGTACTTC CASSLGSGTGYRETQYF
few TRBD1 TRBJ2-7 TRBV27 TGTGCCAGCAGTTCTTGGACAGGGGACTACGAGCAGTACTTC CASSSWTGDYEQYF
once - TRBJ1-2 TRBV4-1 TGCGCCAGCAGCCAACCTTCGGGGAGGAGCTATGGCTACACCTTC CASSQPSGRSYGYTF